The clone carrying this T cell receptor (beta chain) has just a few counts. These data originate in a study of lymphopenia after photon versus proton radiotherapy. CDR3 size: 15 residues. The ends lost 1 base at V and 2 bases at J; junction bases unmatched: 4. The germline CDR1 and CDR2 sequences are SEHNR and FQNEAQ (reference sequence). The table came from immunoSEQ multiplex PCR; TCRdb's copy has only in-frame clones and leaves some out. The sample lists tens of thousands of clones; over 65% were seen once. This receptor was taken from a man over 45 with gastric cancer. The sample in question was peripheral blood, obtained from a patient treated with photon-based radiotherapy. The rearrangement links TRBV7-9 to TRBJ2-5; 7 nucleotides align to TRBD1. The CDR3 DNA sequence: TGTGCCAGCAGCTTAGATGGGACAGCTCAAGAGACCCAGTACTTC. Protein: CASSLDGTAQETQYF.